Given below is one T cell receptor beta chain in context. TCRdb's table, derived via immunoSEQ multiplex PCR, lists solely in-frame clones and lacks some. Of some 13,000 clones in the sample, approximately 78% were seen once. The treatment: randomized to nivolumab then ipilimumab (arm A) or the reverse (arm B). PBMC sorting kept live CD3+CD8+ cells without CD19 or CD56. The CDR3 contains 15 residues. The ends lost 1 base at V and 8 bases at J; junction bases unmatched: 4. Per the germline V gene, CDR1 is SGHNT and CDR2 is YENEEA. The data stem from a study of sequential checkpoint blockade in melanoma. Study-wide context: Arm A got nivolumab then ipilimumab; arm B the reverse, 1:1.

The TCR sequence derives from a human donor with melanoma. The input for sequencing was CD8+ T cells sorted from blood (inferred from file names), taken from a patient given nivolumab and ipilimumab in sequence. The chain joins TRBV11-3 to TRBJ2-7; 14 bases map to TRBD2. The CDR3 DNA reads TGTGCCAGCAGCTTAGGGACTAGCGGGAGGTACCAGCAGTACTTC. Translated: CASSLGTSGRYQQYF.